Listed below are T cell receptor beta chains from one sample, sequenced in a study of blood T cell repertoires in COVID-19. Profiled with immunoSEQ multiplex PCR; TCRdb holds only in-frame clones, not every one. The repertoire holds around 200,000 clones, with less than 85% as singletons. The material sequenced was peripheral blood. These receptor sequences come from a middle-aged man who had recovered from COVID-19. Both conserved end residues are part of each CDR3. The order of the fields is clone size, J gene, V gene, D gene, CDR3 protein, CDR3 DNA. The D gene is left open where the match is weak. Clone size is shown for a subset of rows, as once, few, many or a class of expanded clone.

- TRBJ2-1 TRBV5-5 - CASSFAWNGSGFF TGTGCCAGCAGCTTCGCTTGGAACGGGAGTGGGTTCTTC
once TRBJ2-1 TRBV28 - CASSPPPPSSYEQFF TGTGCCAGCAGTCCACCACCGCCTAGTAGCTATGAGCAGTTCTTC
- TRBJ2-5 TRBV6-2/TRBV6-3 TRBD1 CASSRRTGRGLQETQYF TGTGCCAGCAGTAGGAGGACAGGGCGTGGGCTTCAAGAGACCCAGTACTTC
once TRBJ1-6 TRBV5-1 - CASSLERGNNSPLHF TGCGCCAGCAGCTTGGAACGGGGAAATAATTCACCCCTCCACTTT
- TRBJ2-1 TRBV5-4 TRBD2 CASSSGTSGIHEQFF TGTGCCAGCAGCTCCGGGACTAGCGGGATCCATGAGCAGTTCTTC
- TRBJ1-2 TRBV6-5 TRBD1 CATRTGLGYGYTF TGTGCCACAAGGACAGGGCTGGGCTATGGCTACACCTTC
- TRBJ2-5 TRBV28 - CASSIHQETQYF TGTGCCAGCAGTATCCATCAAGAGACCCAGTACTTC
- TRBJ2-7 TRBV10-3 TRBD2 CAISDSPGLGGEQYF TGTGCCATCAGTGATTCCCCCGGACTAGGCGGCGAGCAGTACTTC
- TRBJ2-3 TRBV4-2 - CASSQEKTRPDTQYF TGTGCCAGCAGCCAAGAGAAGACTAGACCAGATACGCAGTATTTT
- TRBJ2-1 TRBV27 - CASSTRAGSSYNEQFF TGTGCCAGCAGTACGAGAGCGGGTAGCTCCTACAATGAGCAGTTCTTC